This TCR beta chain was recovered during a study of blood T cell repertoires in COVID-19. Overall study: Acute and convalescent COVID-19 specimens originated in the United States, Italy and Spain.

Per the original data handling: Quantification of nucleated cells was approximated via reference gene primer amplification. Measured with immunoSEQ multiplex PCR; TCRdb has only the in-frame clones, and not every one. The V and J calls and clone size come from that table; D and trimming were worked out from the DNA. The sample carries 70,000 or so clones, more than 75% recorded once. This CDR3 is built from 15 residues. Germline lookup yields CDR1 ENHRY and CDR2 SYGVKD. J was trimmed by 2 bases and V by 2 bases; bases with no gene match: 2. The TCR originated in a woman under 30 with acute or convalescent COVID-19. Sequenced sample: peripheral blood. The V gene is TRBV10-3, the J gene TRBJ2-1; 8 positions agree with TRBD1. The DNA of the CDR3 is TGTGCCATCAGTGAGGGGACAGGCGCCTACAATGAGCAGTTCTTC. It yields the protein CAISEGTGAYNEQFF.